This T cell receptor beta chain was captured in a study of a mutant IDH1 vaccine in newly diagnosed glioma (dated by TCRdb to 2020 to 2023). For the study in its entirety: Of the 32 patients who were treated, around 62% were male and roughly 38% were female, and the mean age was roughly 40 years. Prior to enrollment, standard therapy consisting of radiotherapy alone, temozolomide alone, or radiochemotherapy with temozolomide had been administered to patients, with the combination being received by most patients. For exploratory analyses, 25 to 30 treated patients had longitudinal TCRB deep sequencing done wherever samples were available. Peripheral blood was drawn at six visits: V03 (baseline), V05, V07, V10, V12 and V13. What the work shows at the level of the full study, not this receptor alone: According to the authors, sample limitations meant that analyses of patient blood samples could not be reproduced. Pseudoprogression seemed to be unrelated to changes in the top peripheral T cell clonotypes found by TCRB sequencing. PBMC samples for TCRB deep sequencing were selected based on availability. Immune responses induced by the vaccine were seen in approximately 93% of patients across multiple MHC alleles.

The time point label here, explained by the study, means: baseline, week 1 (first vaccination visit). Read against the paper, the sample's treatment or condition label means: pre-vaccination baseline after standard-of-care therapy. Donors had newly diagnosed WHO grade 3 or 4 IDH1-mutant astrocytomas with loss of nuclear ATRX. The samples were drawn from NOA16, a multicentre, single-arm, open-label phase I trial in Germany that tested a mutant IDH1 peptide vaccine in humans for the first time. Visit V03 blood draws served as the baseline sample for immunogenicity testing. Genomic DNA for TCRB sequencing was extracted from EDTA blood using the DNeasy Blood and Tissue Kit. Receptor libraries were prepared by the immunoSEQ multiplex PCR assay. Following the manufacturer's protocol, the hsTCRB Kit was used to amplify rearranged TCR beta chain sequences. An Illumina MiSeq was used to sequence the TCRB libraries. Under the source paper's analysis protocol: The proprietary platform of the kit vendor was used for demultiplexing, trimming and gene mapping. The clones in this table, taken by TCRdb from immuneACCESS, are in-frame only. Not every clone is retained; where verified, under half of the shortfall comes from an unresolved V gene, and the cause of the rest is unknown. V and J calls and clone size are as listed in that table; D and trimming were resolved from the DNA. Across this sample there are about 59,000 clones, with approximately 92% seen only once. The top ten constitute 2.6% of the sample.

CDR1 SGHDT and CDR2 YYEEEE are derived from the germline V gene. From the cysteine up to the phenylalanine, the CDR3 has a length of 17 residues. The sequence is cut down to CDR3 DNA, 51 bases in frame from base 1. At the junction V is shortened by 4 bases and J by 9 bases; bases outside the gene matches: 14. A remark on this clone: The clone's antigen remains unknown. Per-base qualities were not stored, and no clone one base away is much larger.

This clonotype was sampled from a man between 45 and 60 years old with glioma. Here the chain combines TRBV5-6 and TRBJ2-7; a stretch of 15 junction bases matches TRBD2. Material: PBMCs, obtained from a glioma patient treated with radiotherapy, temozolomide or both. The CDR3 here reads CASSPGTSGRTAYTQYF. The nucleotide sequence reads TGTGCCAGCAGCCCTGGGACTAGCGGGAGGACTGCCTATACGCAGTACTTC.